Sequencing of this T cell receptor (beta chain) was carried out in a study of T cells in severe cutaneous drug reactions. Bulk and single-cell libraries used iRepertoire multiplex PCR with TCR subtype-specific primers. Multiplex PCR targeting V, D and J genes made bulk TCR beta libraries. TCRdb re-called the multiplex PCR reads; every CDR3 protein appears as one record, without DNA. Here the sample table reports roughly 2,000 distinct CDR3 sequences. Carbamazepine had induced Stevens-Johnson syndrome or toxic epidermal necrolysis in the sequenced donors. The CDR3 is 17 amino acids. The germline gives CDR1 SGHVS, CDR2 FQNEAQ. This clonotype is medium-sized by frequency.

The V call is TRBV7-8, the J call TRBJ1-1; TCRdb's D gene call, TRBD1, goes unchecked for lack of DNA. What was sequenced was PBMCs. The sequence came from a human donor with Stevens-Johnson syndrome, a severe cutaneous drug reaction. CDR3 in amino acids: CASSLAGAPGGGTEAFF.